The next 27 T cell receptor beta chains were all read from a single sample in a study of CD8 T cells in Susac syndrome. RNA amounts of about 0.45 to 1 ug underwent reverse transcription with random hexamers. A single record per CDR3 protein comes from TCRdb applying MiXCR to the immunoSEQ multiplex PCR reads. Of around 170,000 distinct CDR3 sequences in the sample, nearly 97% were seen once. The sequencing input was CD4+ T cells from PBMCs. The receptor set was obtained from a human donor with Susac syndrome.

The chain links TRBV7-9 to TRBJ1-6; unclear D gene. V shed 0 bases and J shed 14 bases, with 8 bases lying between them. The CDR3 covers 12 residues. Germline lookup yields CDR1 SEHNR and CDR2 FQNEAQ (reference sequence). The CDR3 region is CASSLADGTLHF. CDR3 DNA: TGTGCCAGCAGCTTAGCGGATGGAACCCTCCACTTT. Full variable domain (rest looked up from reference TRBV7-9 and TRBJ1-6): DTGVSQNPRHKITKRGQNVTFRCDPISEHNRLYWYRQTLGQGPEFLTYFQNEAQLEKSRLLSDRFSAERPKGSFSTLEIQRTEQGDSAMYLCASSLADGTLHFGNGTRLTVT.

This clonotype came up once. The chain uses TRBV20-1 and TRBJ2-2; unclear D gene. Germline V gene lookup returns CDR1 DFQATT and CDR2 SNEGSKA (reference sequence). The CDR3 length is 15 residues. Trimming stripped 0 bases from V and 1 base from J, with 9 bases between. CDR3 amino acids: CSARDGNLNTGELFF. The DNA for the CDR3 is TGCAGTGCTAGAGATGGAAACTTGAACACCGGGGAGCTGTTTTTT.

The chain links TRBV5-1 to TRBJ2-1; TRBD2 aligns across 7 bases. J was trimmed by 4 bases and V by 3 bases; bases with no gene match: 4. Looked up from germline, CDR1 is SGHRS and CDR2 is YFSETQ. CDR3 size: 14 residues. CDR3 region: CASSSGLGYNEQFF. The CDR3, as DNA: TGCGCCAGCAGCTCCGGACTAGGGTACAATGAGCAGTTCTTC.

V usage is TRBV12-3 or TRBV12-4 and J usage is TRBJ1-2, with D unclear. The CDR3 totals 13 residues. Trimming removed 7 bases from V and 4 bases from J, with 13 bases in between. CDR3 nucleotides: TGTGCCAGCATGAGCGGGGTTGGCTATGGCTACACCTTC. Protein product: CASMSGVGYGYTF.

The V call is TRBV7-2, the J call TRBJ2-7; no reliable D call. The V gene lost 3 bases and the J gene lost 6 bases, with 9 bases spanning the gap. Germline lookup yields CDR1 SGHTA and CDR2 FQGNSA. The CDR3 sequence is 12 residues long. CDR3 coding DNA: TGTGCCAGCAGCTTTGTTACGATCGAGCAGTACTTC. Translating it yields CASSFVTIEQYF.

This sequence joins TRBV6-2 or TRBV6-3 and TRBJ2-3; D call uncertain. Trimming pared 2 bases from V and 6 bases from J, leaving 6 bases between. The CDR3 runs 12 residues. Per the germline V gene, CDR1 is MNHEY and CDR2 is SVGEGT. The CDR3 coding sequence is TGTGCCAGCAGTTACCTTCGGGATACGCAGTATTTT. It yields the protein CASSYLRDTQYF.

This clonotype has just one count. The chain uses TRBV30 and TRBJ1-2; maybe TRBD1 (6 bases). Germline V gene data show CDR1 as GTSNPN and CDR2 as SVGIG (reference sequence). V was clipped by 8 bases and J by 6 bases, with 22 bases between them. The CDR3 has 14 amino acids. The CDR3 spells CAGESGARFDGYTF. CDR3 sequence (DNA): TGTGCCGGCGAATCAGGGGCCCGGTTTGATGGCTACACCTTC.

The V gene is TRBV6-5, the J gene TRBJ2-1; D remains ambiguous. The CDR3 runs to 15 residues. The V gene lost 6 bases and the J gene lost 0 bases, with 12 bases spanning the gap. Germline V gene sequence: CDR1 MNHEY, CDR2 SVGAGI. The CDR3 region is CASRLRRSSYNEQFF. The CDR3 coding sequence is TGTGCCAGCAGACTGAGACGGAGCTCCTACAATGAGCAGTTCTTC.

This chain uses TRBV25-1 with TRBJ1-4; D call uncertain. Germline CDR1 MGHDK, CDR2 SYGVNS. The V end lost 1 base, the J end lost 10 bases, and 16 bases lay between the germline ends. The CDR3 totals 15 residues. CDR3 protein: CASSESGVQMGKLFF. The DNA for the CDR3 is TGTGCCAGCAGTGAATCCGGGGTTCAAATGGGAAAACTGTTTTTT.

In nucleotides, the CDR3 is TGCAGTGCACCAACCGGACCGTATGGCTACACCTTC. It specifies CSAPTGPYGYTF. The V and J genes are TRBV20-1 and TRBJ1-2, with unresolved D. Germline V gene sequence: CDR1 DFQATT, CDR2 SNEGSKA (reference sequence). CDR3 length equals 12 residues. V was clipped by 6 bases and J by 5 bases, with 13 bases between them.

This clonotype was seen a single time. The genes are TRBV12-3 or TRBV12-4 and TRBJ1-2; the D gene is possibly TRBD1 (5 bases). V was clipped by 6 bases and J by 3 bases, with 11 bases between them. The CDR3 extends over 13 amino acids. CDR3 DNA sequence: TGTGCCAGCAGGGCTGACAGCGACTATGGCTACACCTTC. This translates into CASRADSDYGYTF.

This chain uses TRBV4-3 with TRBJ2-1; the match to TRBD2 covers 11 bases. After removal of 3 bases from V and 0 bases from J, the junction contained 13 bases not matched to a gene. This CDR3 has 20 residues. Per germline, CDR1 LGHNA and CDR2 YSLEER. CDR3 DNA sequence: TGCGCCAGCAGCCATCTCCCCCTGTTACTAGCGGGGGACTCCTACAATGAGCAGTTCTTC. Amino acid sequence: CASSHLPLLLAGDSYNEQFF.

This rearrangement joins TRBV18 to TRBJ1-1; weak D call: TRBD1 (6 bases). Trimming shortened V by 1 base and J by 1 base, and 16 bases separated the two germline ends. CDR1 and CDR2 (germline): KGHSH, LQKENI. The length of the CDR3 is 17 residues. The CDR3 sequence is CASSPRDTAEWNTEAFF. CDR3 nucleotide sequence: TGTGCCAGCTCACCACGGGACACTGCTGAGTGGAACACTGAAGCTTTCTTT.

The chain couples TRBV10-3 to TRBJ1-3; D is uncertain. CDR1 is ENHRY and CDR2 is SYGVKD in the germline V gene. The CDR3 runs to 14 residues. V shed 4 bases and J shed 0 bases, with 7 bases lying between them. CDR3 residues: CAISGVLSGNTIYF. The CDR3, as DNA: TGTGCCATCAGTGGAGTCCTCTCTGGAAACACCATATATTTT.

This chain links TRBV9 with TRBJ2-2; possibly TRBD2 for D (6 bases). The V end lost 0 bases, the J end lost 7 bases, and 10 bases lay between the germline ends. The length of the CDR3 is 14 residues. Germline loops: CDR1 SGDLS, CDR2 YYNGEE. The CDR3 DNA sequence: TGTGCCAGCAGCGTAGGATCGCGGGGCGGGGAGCTGTTTTTT. Its protein product is CASSVGSRGGELFF.

This clonotype was seen only once. The V and J genes are TRBV20-1 and TRBJ2-5, with a possible D match to TRBD1 (6 bases). The CDR3 length is 14 residues. From germline, CDR1 is DFQATT and CDR2 SNEGSKA (reference sequence). The V and J ends lost 1 base and 4 bases respectively, with 13 bases between them. In DNA, the CDR3 is TGCAGTGCTAGAGCCCCGACAGGAAGAGAGACCCAGTACTTC. It encodes CSARAPTGRETQYF.

The chain recombines TRBV20-1 with TRBJ2-5, with 7 bases aligning to TRBD2. CDR3 length equals 15 residues. Per the germline V gene, CDR1 is DFQATT and CDR2 is SNEGSKA (reference sequence). The ends lost 1 base at V and 5 bases at J; junction bases unmatched: 10. The CDR3 loop is CSARVRPGLRETQYF. CDR3 in DNA: TGCAGTGCTAGAGTTCGACCGGGACTAAGGGAGACCCAGTACTTC.

V gene TRBV3-1 combines with J gene TRBJ1-2, with D unclear. The CDR3 runs 14 residues. Germline V gene sequence: CDR1 LGHDT, CDR2 YNNKEL (reference sequence). V was clipped by 4 bases and J by 6 bases, with 15 bases between them. In nucleotides, the CDR3 is TGTGCCAGCAGCCGACTGGACCCACGGGATGGCTACACCTTC. It translates to CASSRLDPRDGYTF.

This chain links TRBV20-1 with TRBJ2-4; perhaps TRBD1 as D (6 bases). The CDR3 has 15 residues. Germline-derived CDR1 and CDR2 are DFQATT and SNEGSKA (reference sequence). V lost 0 bases to trimming and J lost 0 bases, with 9 bases between them. CDR3 sequence reads: CSARDGGLAKNIQYF. The CDR3 bases are TGCAGTGCTAGAGATGGGGGCCTAGCCAAAAACATTCAGTACTTC.

The chain joins TRBV3-1 to TRBJ2-5, with D perhaps TRBD1 (5 bases). The V gene lost 8 bases and the J gene lost 5 bases, with 12 bases spanning the gap. CDR1 is LGHDT, CDR2 YNNKEL, per germline (reference sequence). This CDR3 comprises 12 residues. This chain's CDR3 is CASETPGETQYF. The CDR3 DNA sequence: TGTGCCAGCGAAACCCCAGGGGAGACCCAGTACTTC.

The chain recombines TRBV7-3 with TRBJ2-7, with D perhaps TRBD2 (6 bases). Germline values: CDR1 SGHTA, CDR2 FQGTGA. The CDR3 has 14 amino acids. The germline V and J ends were trimmed by 1 base and 7 bases, with 14 bases remaining between them. The CDR3 loop is CASSLKGGVGEQYF. The CDR3 nucleotides read TGTGCCAGCAGCTTAAAGGGAGGAGTGGGGGAGCAGTACTTC.

This chain joins TRBV28 and TRBJ2-2; D remains unclear. With 2 bases removed from V and 4 bases from J, the gap between germline ends came to 2 bases. This CDR3 contains 12 residues. Germline assignment: CDR1 MDHEN and CDR2 SYDVKM. CDR3 residues: CASSLSTGELFF. The CDR3 DNA reads TGTGCCAGCAGTTTAAGCACCGGGGAGCTGTTTTTT.

The CDR3 protein is CASSYDRGYIQYF. Written as DNA, the CDR3 is TGTGCCAGCAGTTACGACAGGGGATACATTCAGTACTTC. The rearrangement links TRBV6-2 or TRBV6-3 to TRBJ2-4, with TRBD1 matching 8 bases. V was pared by 2 bases and J by 8 bases, with 2 bases of the junction left unmatched. Per the germline V gene, CDR1 is MNHEY and CDR2 is SVGEGT. The CDR3 is made up of 13 amino acids.

CDR3 DNA: TGCAGTGCTACCAGACAGGAAGCTAACTATGGCTACACCTTC. This codes for CSATRQEANYGYTF. This chain joins TRBV20-1 and TRBJ1-2, with a weak D call TRBD1 (6 bases). Looked up from germline, CDR1 is DFQATT and CDR2 is SNEGSKA (reference sequence). The CDR3 has 14 amino acids. V lost 4 bases and J 0 bases, leaving 12 bases between the germline ends.

The chain is built from TRBV20-1 and TRBJ2-1; TRBD1 matches at 8 bases. Trimming took 5 bases from V and 4 from J; bases not matched to a gene: 7. Germline values: CDR1 DFQATT, CDR2 SNEGSKA (reference sequence). The CDR3 totals 14 residues. The CDR3 here is CSARTGPEYNEQFF. DNA of the CDR3: TGCAGTGCTCGGACAGGGCCAGAATACAATGAGCAGTTCTTC.

V is TRBV20-1 and J is TRBJ1-2; D is unresolved. Trimming removed 1 base at V and 8 bases at J, with 11 bases between. The CDR3 is 12 residues long. CDR1 is DFQATT, CDR2 SNEGSKA, per germline (reference sequence). The CDR3 nucleotides are TGCAGTGCTAGAGTAAGCAGAGAAGGCTACACCTTC. Residues: CSARVSREGYTF.

The CDR3 sequence: CASQDRYNQPQHF. CDR3 DNA sequence: TGTGCCAGTCAAGACAGGTACAATCAGCCCCAGCATTTT. The chain links TRBV6-2 or TRBV6-3 to TRBJ1-5; D might be TRBD1 (6 bases). The CDR3 is made up of 13 amino acids. V was trimmed by 9 bases and J by 3 bases, leaving 12 bases between them. Germline CDR1 MNHEY, CDR2 SVGEGT.